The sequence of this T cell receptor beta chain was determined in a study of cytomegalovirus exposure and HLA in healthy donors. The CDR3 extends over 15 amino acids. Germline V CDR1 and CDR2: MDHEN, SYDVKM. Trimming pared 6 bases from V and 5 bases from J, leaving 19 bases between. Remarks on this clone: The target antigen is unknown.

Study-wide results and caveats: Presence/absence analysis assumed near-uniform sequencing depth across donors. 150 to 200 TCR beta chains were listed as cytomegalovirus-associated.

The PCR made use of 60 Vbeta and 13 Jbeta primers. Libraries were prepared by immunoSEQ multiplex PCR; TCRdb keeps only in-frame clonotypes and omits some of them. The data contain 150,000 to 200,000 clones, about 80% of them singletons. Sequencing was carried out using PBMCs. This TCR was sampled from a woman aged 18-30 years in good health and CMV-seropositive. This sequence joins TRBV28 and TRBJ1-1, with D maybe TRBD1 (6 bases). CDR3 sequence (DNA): TGTGCCAGCAGATTAAATCCCGCACAGGGAACTGAAGCTTTCTTT. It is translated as CASRLNPAQGTEAFF.